This TCR beta chain originates from a study of post-analysis software for immune sequencing data. The ends were cut back, 1 base at V and 0 bases at J, with 7 bases in the middle. The CDR3 runs 13 residues. Germline-derived CDR1 and CDR2 are SQVTM and ANQGSEA. This clonotype has more than one count but fewer than ten. Its antigen is as yet unknown. Unique molecular identifiers tagged the TCR beta cDNA libraries. TCRdb re-derived calls from the PCR reads in MiXCR, one entry per CDR3 protein. The data contain hundreds of thousands of distinct CDR3 sequences, approximately 57% of them seen just once; the ten biggest clones take up over 4%. Study results and caveats: In patients, about 5 TRBV segments were more frequent than in controls, with TRBV5-6, TRBV5-1 and TRBV20-1 among them.

The TCR originated in a girl under 18 with multiple sclerosis. The genes are TRBV29-1 and TRBJ2-7, with D tentatively TRBD1 (5 bases). Sequencing used blood. The CDR3 DNA reads as TGCAGCGTTGAAGGCAGGGACTCCTACGAGCAGTACTTC. Translated, it gives CSVEGRDSYEQYF.